One sample yielded the 8 T cell receptor beta chains listed below, sequenced in a study of OX40 agonist ivuxolimab in advanced cancers. The repertoire was sequenced with immunoSEQ multiplex PCR; TCRdb's copy has only in-frame clones and lacks some. This sample yields roughly 92,000 clones, of which roughly nine tenths are seen a single time; around 8.7% belongs to the top ten. The sample consisted of CD4+ or CD8+ T cells sorted from blood, taken in a trial of the OX40 agonist ivuxolimab. The receptors here all came from an adult with an advanced solid tumor such as melanoma, head and neck, liver or kidney cancer.

This chain joins TRBV5-4 and TRBJ2-5; D is possibly TRBD1 (6 bases). V lost 4 bases and J 5 bases, leaving 15 bases between the germline ends. This CDR3 has 14 amino acids. Germline V CDR1 and CDR2: SGHNT, YYREEE (reference sequence). The CDR3 loop is CASSDSTGGETQYF. In DNA form, the CDR3 reads TGTGCCAGCAGCGATTCGACAGGCGGGGAGACCCAGTACTTC.

About this clone itself: In the same sample, other DNA sequences code for this CDR3. This chain joins TRBV9 and TRBJ2-3, with D uncertain. V lost 2 bases, J lost 1 base, and 5 bases lay in between. The CDR3 has 13 amino acids. Looked up from germline, CDR1 is SGDLS and CDR2 is YYNGEE. For the CDR3, the DNA is TGTGCCAGCAGCGTGGGCGGCACAGATACGCAGTATTTT. Its translation is CASSVGGTDTQYF.

This sequence joins TRBV9 and TRBJ1-1; D gene uncertain. V dropped 3 bases and J dropped 0 bases, with 3 bases sitting between them. The CDR3 has 12 amino acids. Germline V lookup: CDR1 SGDLS, CDR2 YYNGEE. The CDR3, as DNA: TGTGCCAGCAGCGCCATGAACACTGAAGCTTTCTTT. Translated: CASSAMNTEAFF.

This sequence joins TRBV19 and TRBJ1-2; D ambiguous. Germline CDR1 and CDR2: LNHDA and SQIVND (reference sequence). The CDR3 loop spans 15 amino acids. The ends were cut back, 9 bases at V and 3 bases at J, with 20 bases in the middle. The DNA of the CDR3 is TGTGCCAGCGCGCCCCTTCGGGGATCTGACTATGGCTACACCTTC. Amino acid sequence: CASAPLRGSDYGYTF.

The chain joins TRBV28 to TRBJ1-2, with 8 bases fitting TRBD1. The trim removed 6 bases at V and 8 bases at J, leaving 8 bases unmatched. CDR3 length: 13 amino acids. The germline V gene has CDR1 MDHEN and CDR2 SYDVKM. The CDR3 nucleotides read TGTGCCAGCAGCGTGGACAGGGTAAAGGGCTACACCTTC. Translation: CASSVDRVKGYTF.

The chain joins TRBV5-4 to TRBJ1-1, with D unclear. The length of the CDR3 is 14 residues. With 0 bases removed from V and 0 bases from J, the gap between germline ends came to 6 bases. Germline lookup yields CDR1 SGHNT and CDR2 YYREEE (reference sequence). The CDR3 is CASSLGQMNTEAFF. The CDR3 DNA sequence: TGTGCCAGCAGCTTGGGGCAGATGAACACTGAAGCTTTCTTT.

The chain has TRBV7-9 and TRBJ2-1; TRBD1 might be the D (5 bases). Trimming removed 1 base at V and 7 bases at J, with 11 bases between. The CDR3 is made up of 14 amino acids. CDR1 is SEHNR and CDR2 is FQNEAQ in the germline V gene (reference sequence). The CDR3 DNA is TGTGCCAGCAGCTTAGTCGCAGGGCGTAATGAGCAGTTCTTC. It yields the protein CASSLVAGRNEQFF.

The chain combines TRBV5-1 with TRBJ1-1; D perhaps matches TRBD1 (5 bases). Trimming pared 1 base from V and 4 bases from J, leaving 11 bases between. CDR1 is SGHRS, CDR2 YFSETQ, per germline. The CDR3 contains 14 residues. This chain's CDR3 is CASSLLVGVTEAFF. The CDR3 DNA sequence: TGCGCCAGCAGCTTGTTGGTAGGGGTCACTGAAGCTTTCTTT.